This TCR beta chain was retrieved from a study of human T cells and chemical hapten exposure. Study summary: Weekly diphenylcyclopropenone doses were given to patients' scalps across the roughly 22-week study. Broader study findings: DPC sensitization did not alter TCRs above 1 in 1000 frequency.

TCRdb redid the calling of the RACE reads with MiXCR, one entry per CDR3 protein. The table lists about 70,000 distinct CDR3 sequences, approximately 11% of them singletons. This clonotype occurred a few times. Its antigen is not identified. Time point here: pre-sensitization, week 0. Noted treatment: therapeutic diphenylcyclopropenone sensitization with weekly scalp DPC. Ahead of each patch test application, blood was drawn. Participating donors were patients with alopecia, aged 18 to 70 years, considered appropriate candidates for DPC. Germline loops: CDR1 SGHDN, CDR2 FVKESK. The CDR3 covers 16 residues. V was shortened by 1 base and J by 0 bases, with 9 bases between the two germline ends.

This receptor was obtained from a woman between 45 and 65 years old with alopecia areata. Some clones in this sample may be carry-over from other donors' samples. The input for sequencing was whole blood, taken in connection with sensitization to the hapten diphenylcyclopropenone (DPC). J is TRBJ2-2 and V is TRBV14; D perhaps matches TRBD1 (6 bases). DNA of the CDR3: TGTGCCAGCAGCCAAGTGGGGACAACGAACACCGGGGAGCTGTTTTTT. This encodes CASSQVGTTNTGELFF.